The clone carrying this T cell receptor beta chain was recorded at least ten times. The antigen remains undetermined. Original methodology: It was from CDR3 differences across clinicopathological groups that a distant-metastasis classifier for papillary thyroid cancer was built. MiXCR was used by TCRdb to re-call the PCR reads. TCRdb's processing, not the authors', yielded these V and J calls. The sample records 75,000 to 100,000 clones, roughly 13% being singletons. The data belong to a study of metastatic and nonmetastatic thyroid tumors. Study-level information: Thyroid patients, malignant and benign, had repertoires compared across blood and tumor or nodule tissue. Overall study results and limits: In both blood and tumor samples, TCR beta diversity was reported significantly higher for malignant than benign nodules.

All patients reached thyroid surgery having received no treatment beforehand. V was trimmed by 3 bases and J by 2 bases, leaving 8 bases between them. Germline V CDR1 and CDR2: SQVTM, ANQGSEA. This CDR3 spans 12 amino acids. The genes are TRBV29-1 and TRBJ2-7; possible D gene TRBD2, 5 bases. Material: blood. The source is a female donor with papillary thyroid cancer or a benign thyroid nodule (not recorded which). Some clones in this sample may be carry-over from other donors' samples. CDR3 residues: CSVEAEAYEQYF. CDR3 DNA sequence: TGCAGCGTTGAGGCGGAGGCCTACGAGCAGTACTTC.